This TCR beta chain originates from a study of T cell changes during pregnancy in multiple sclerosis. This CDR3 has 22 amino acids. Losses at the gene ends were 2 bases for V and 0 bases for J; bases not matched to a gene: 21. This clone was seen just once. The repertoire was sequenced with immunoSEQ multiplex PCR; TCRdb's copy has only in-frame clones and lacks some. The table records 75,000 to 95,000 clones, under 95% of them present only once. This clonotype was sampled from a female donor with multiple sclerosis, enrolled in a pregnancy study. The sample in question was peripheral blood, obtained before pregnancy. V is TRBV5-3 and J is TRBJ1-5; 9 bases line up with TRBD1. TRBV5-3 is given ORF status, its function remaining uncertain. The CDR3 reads CARSFTPGQGDPIAYSNQPQHF. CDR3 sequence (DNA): TGTGCCAGAAGCTTCACCCCGGGACAGGGAGACCCTATTGCATATAGCAATCAGCCCCAGCATTTT.